This is a list of T cell receptor beta chains from one sample in a study of immune cell composition in non-small cell lung cancer. Repertoires were generated with immunoSEQ multiplex PCR, while TCRdb's copy carries only in-frame clones and drops some. The sample records approximately 15,000 clones, over 70% being singletons. The material sequenced was lung tumor tissue. These receptors were taken from a human donor with non-small cell lung cancer. Both conserved end residues are trimmed from each CDR3.

V	CDR3
TRBV11-3	ASRSDSGNTIY
TRBV9	ASSPRQETQY
TRBV6-1	ASSDGGVTEAF
TRBV9	ASSVQGMNTEAF
TRBV5-3	ARSWTSGRAWGEQY
TRBV28	ASSPPRRASGRDNEQF
TRBV27	ASSWDQNSPLH
TRBV4-3	ASSLQRNNYNEQF
TRBV30	AWSVDYNEQF
TRBV9	ASSVTDRGNTIY
TRBV27	ASSIRQGTNTEAF